Below are 25 T cell receptor beta chains sequenced from a single sample in a study of blood T cell repertoires in COVID-19. The data were produced by immunoSEQ multiplex PCR, yet TCRdb's version contains in-frame clones alone and is incomplete. Among about 140,000 clones listed, approximately 89% were seen once. Source material: peripheral blood. The source of these receptors is a man between 60 and 75 years old with active or convalescent COVID-19.

The chain is built from TRBV12-5 and TRBJ2-7, with D maybe TRBD1 (6 bases). The CDR3 is 13 amino acids. Trimming pared 5 bases from V and 0 bases from J, leaving 8 bases between. Germline assignment: CDR1 LGHNT and CDR2 FRNRAP. Here the CDR3 reads CASGTGSSYEQYF. The DNA of the CDR3 is TGTGCTAGTGGTACAGGGAGCTCCTACGAGCAGTACTTC.

The chain uses TRBV19 and TRBJ1-1; the match to TRBD1 covers 9 bases. The ends lost 5 bases at V and 0 bases at J; junction bases unmatched: 16. CDR1 is LNHDA, CDR2 SQIVND, per germline (reference sequence). The CDR3 is 19 amino acids. The CDR3 spells CASSSFTGGGELMNTEAFF. For the CDR3, the DNA is TGTGCCAGTAGTTCTTTTACAGGGGGCGGTGAACTTATGAACACTGAAGCTTTCTTT.

The chain links TRBV1 to TRBJ2-1; TRBD2, the table's D call, was not compared with the DNA. TRBV1 is shown as a pseudogene. This CDR3 region has 14 residues. CDR3 loop: CTSSQGLREGEQFF. CDR3 DNA sequence: TGCACCAGCAGCCAAGGTCTAAGGGAGGGTGAGCAGTTCTTC.

For the CDR3, the DNA is TGTGCCAGAAGCCTGGGGACGATTTTACGGGACAGGGATGTGGGAGAGACCCAGTACTTC. The encoded protein is CARSLGTILRDRDVGETQYF. The chain couples TRBV7-5 to TRBJ2-5; the table's D gene call, TRBD1, was not cross checked with the DNA. TRBV7-5 is designated a pseudogene. This CDR3 comprises 20 residues.

The V and J genes are TRBV18 and TRBJ1-2; 10 bases map to TRBD1. Looked up from germline, CDR1 is KGHSH and CDR2 is LQKENI. With 6 bases clipped from V and 5 bases from J, the junction kept 6 bases outside the gene matches. The CDR3 is made up of 14 amino acids. As DNA, the CDR3 is TGTGCCAGCTCCCTCGGGACAGGGGAATATGGCTACACCTTC. Its translation: CASSLGTGEYGYTF.

The chain couples TRBV19 to TRBJ2-1, with a weak D call TRBD2 (5 bases). The germline gives CDR1 LNHDA, CDR2 SQIVND (reference sequence). This CDR3 comprises 14 residues. Trimming took off 2 bases at V and 2 bases at J, with 7 bases between the two ends. The CDR3 spells CASSIPGTYNEQFF. In DNA, the CDR3 is TGTGCCAGTAGTATACCGGGAACCTACAATGAGCAGTTCTTC.

This clone was counted only a few times. V gene TRBV28 combines with J gene TRBJ2-1; 8 nucleotides match TRBD2. After removal of 5 bases from V and 2 bases from J, the junction contained 2 bases not matched to a gene. CDR1 MDHEN and CDR2 SYDVKM come from the germline V gene. The length of the CDR3 is 14 residues. The CDR3 region is CASSRREAYNEQFF. Here the CDR3 DNA reads TGTGCCAGCAGTAGGCGGGAGGCCTACAATGAGCAGTTCTTC.

This chain's CDR3 is CASSLGQPPGNTIYF. CDR3 DNA: TGTGCCAGCAGCTTGGGACAGCCCCCGGGAAACACCATATATTTT. V usage is TRBV11-3 and J usage is TRBJ1-3, with 7 bases fitting TRBD1. V trimming: 3 bases; J trimming: 4 bases; junction bases outside the gene matches: 6. The germline gives CDR1 SGHNT, CDR2 YENEEA. The CDR3 totals 15 residues. Together with reference TRBV11-3 and TRBJ1-3, the CDR3 gives the full variable domain: EAGVVQSPRYKIIEKKQPVAFWCNPISGHNTLYWYLQNLGQGPELLIRYENEEAVDDSQLPKDRFSAERLKGVDSTLKIQPAELGDSAVYLCASSLGQPPGNTIYFGEGSWLTVV.

This chain connects TRBV7-3 to TRBJ1-6, with 7 bases that match TRBD1. Germline V gene lookup returns CDR1 SGHTA and CDR2 FQGTGA. CDR3 length equals 13 residues. Unmatched junction bases numbered 2, after V lost 1 base and J lost 11 bases. The CDR3 bases are TGTGCCAGCAGCTTAAATCAGGGGGCACCCCTCCACTTT. It codes for CASSLNQGAPLHF.

The V gene is TRBV19, the J gene TRBJ2-7, with TRBD1 identical over 7 bases. Germline-derived CDR1 and CDR2 are LNHDA and SQIVND (reference sequence). The trim removed 6 bases at V and 1 base at J, leaving 3 bases unmatched. The length of the CDR3 is 13 residues. As DNA, the CDR3 is TGTGCCAGTAGGAGGACAGGTTCCTACGAGCAGTACTTC. As protein: CASRRTGSYEQYF.

The CDR3 DNA reads as TGCGCCAGCAGCTTGGGGGCCTCGGCGGGAAACACCATATATTTT. It encodes CASSLGASAGNTIYF. The V call is TRBV5-1, the J call TRBJ1-3; D remains ambiguous. Germline lookup yields CDR1 SGHRS and CDR2 YFSETQ. This CDR3 has 15 amino acids. V gave up 0 bases and J gave up 4 bases, with 11 bases separating them.

In its sample, this clone was seen once. The V call is TRBV5-4, the J call TRBJ1-1, with D possibly matching TRBD1 (6 bases). V dropped 4 bases and J dropped 1 base, with 17 bases sitting between them. Germline V gene lookup returns CDR1 SGHNT and CDR2 YYREEE (reference sequence). The CDR3 runs 16 residues. Here the CDR3 reads CASSPQGRGPNTEAFF. The CDR3 DNA is TGTGCCAGCAGCCCACAGGGAAGGGGCCCGAACACTGAAGCTTTCTTT.

The chain combines TRBV19 with TRBJ1-1; D is perhaps TRBD1 (5 bases). The CDR3 contains 14 residues. CDR1 and CDR2 from the germline V gene are LNHDA and SQIVND (reference sequence). V lost 5 bases and J lost 3, with 13 bases in between. The CDR3 is CASSPQGGYTEAFF. In nucleotides, the CDR3 is TGTGCCAGTAGTCCCCAGGGAGGGTACACTGAAGCTTTCTTT. Filled out from reference TRBV19 and TRBJ1-1, the complete variable domain reads DGGITQSPKYLFRKEGQNVTLSCEQNLNHDAMYWYRQDPGQGLRLIYYSQIVNDFQKGDIAEGYSVSREKKESFPLTVTSAQKNPTAFYLCASSPQGGYTEAFFGQGTRLTVV.

This clone was found once. The chain employs TRBV19 and TRBJ1-2, with 9 bases fitting TRBD1. J lost 2 bases, V lost 5 bases, and 6 bases had no gene match. This CDR3 has 15 residues. CDR1 and CDR2 from the germline V gene are LNHDA and SQIVND (reference sequence). This CDR3 is CASSSNRGLNYGYTF. The CDR3 nucleotides are TGTGCCAGTAGTTCCAACAGGGGGCTCAACTATGGCTACACCTTC.

The gene calls are TRBV28 and TRBJ2-7; TRBD2 aligns across 8 bases. J was trimmed by 5 bases and V by 5 bases; bases with no gene match: 14. The CDR3 covers 16 residues. CDR1 and CDR2 from the germline V gene are MDHEN and SYDVKM. The CDR3 region has the DNA TGTGCCAGCAGTCCTGTAGCGGGACGCGACCAGGACGAGCAGTACTTC. It codes for CASSPVAGRDQDEQYF.

The rearrangement joins TRBV19 to TRBJ2-7; D is perhaps TRBD2 (5 bases). The CDR3 has 15 amino acids. The V end lost 5 bases, the J end lost 5 bases, and 19 bases lay between the germline ends. Germline loops: CDR1 LNHDA, CDR2 SQIVND (reference sequence). The CDR3 reads CASSLRASQADEQYF. CDR3 coding DNA: TGTGCCAGTAGTTTGAGGGCTAGCCAGGCGGACGAGCAGTACTTC.

V and J are TRBV6-5 and TRBJ1-5; D is ambiguous. This CDR3 is 12 amino acids long. The germline CDR1 and CDR2 sequences are MNHEY and SVGAGI. The V end was cut by 6 bases, the J end by 5 bases, with 8 bases between. The CDR3 region is CASSRRDQPQHF. In DNA, the CDR3 is TGTGCCAGCAGCAGGAGGGATCAGCCCCAGCATTTT.

The rearrangement uses TRBV7-8 and TRBJ2-7; 7 bases map to TRBD1. J was trimmed by 2 bases and V by 5 bases; bases with no gene match: 3. Per germline, CDR1 SGHVS and CDR2 FQNEAQ. This CDR3 has 13 residues. For the CDR3, the DNA is TGTGCCAGCAGCAGACAGGGCACCTACGAGCAGTACTTC. Protein product: CASSRQGTYEQYF.

V is TRBV28 and J is TRBJ1-1, with unresolved D. The CDR3 loop spans 14 amino acids. The V end lost 3 bases, the J end lost 0 bases, and 8 bases lay between the germline ends. CDR1 is MDHEN and CDR2 is SYDVKM in the germline V gene. The CDR3 loop reads CASSLWRMNTEAFF. The CDR3 DNA is TGTGCCAGCAGTTTGTGGCGGATGAACACTGAAGCTTTCTTT.

This rearrangement joins TRBV24-1 to TRBJ1-5, with D possibly being TRBD1 (5 bases). CDR1 is KGHDR and CDR2 is SFDVKD in the germline V gene. The CDR3 length is 13 residues. V lost 3 bases, J lost 10 bases, and 12 bases lay in between. In nucleotides, the CDR3 is TGTGCCACCAGTGATGGGACTATATCACCCCAGCATTTT. Its protein product is CATSDGTISPQHF.

J is TRBJ2-1 and V is TRBV6-5; 9 bases map to TRBD2. V was clipped by 2 bases and J by 1 base; unmatched bases: 3. The CDR3 runs 16 residues. Germline loops: CDR1 MNHEY, CDR2 SVGAGI. CDR3 bases: TGTGCCAGCAGTTACAAGACTAGCGGTTCCTACAATGAGCAGTTCTTC. Amino acid sequence: CASSYKTSGSYNEQFF.

The chain uses TRBV30 and TRBJ1-3, with TRBD1 matching 7 bases. This CDR3 region has 15 residues. Germline trimming cut 3 bases from V and 0 bases from J; bases unmatched to any gene: 5. CDR1 is GTSNPN and CDR2 is SVGIG in the germline V gene (reference sequence). CDR3 loop: CAWSGDSGSGNTIYF. CDR3 bases: TGTGCCTGGAGCGGGGACAGCGGCTCTGGAAACACCATATATTTT.

The V gene is TRBV7-6, the J gene TRBJ2-7, with TRBD2 matching over 7 bases. The CDR3 is 14 residues long. The trim removed 2 bases at V and 2 bases at J, leaving 3 bases unmatched. CDR1 and CDR2 (germline): SGHVS, FNYEAQ. DNA for the CDR3: TGTGCCAGCAGCTTATCCGGGACTACCTACGAGCAGTACTTC. Protein product: CASSLSGTTYEQYF.

The chain recombines TRBV19 with TRBJ2-2; TRBD1 agrees at 7 bases. Trimming cost V 2 bases and J 1 base; bases outside gene matches: 7. The CDR3 length is 17 residues. Germline CDR1 and CDR2: LNHDA and SQIVND (reference sequence). CDR3 coding DNA: TGTGCCAGTAGTATATCACAGGGGCGATTGAACACCGGGGAGCTGTTTTTT. The encoded protein is CASSISQGRLNTGELFF.

Comment on this clone: The junction and the germline gene differ at one end; a read error may be behind it. The chain joins TRBV7-2 to TRBJ2-5, with D possibly TRBD2 on 5 matching bases. Per germline, CDR1 SGHTA and CDR2 FQGNSA. This CDR3 region has 14 residues. The chain's CDR3 is CASSLAGVGETQYF. The CDR3 nucleotides are TGTGCCAGCAGCCTAGCCGGGGTCGGAGAGACCCAGTACTTC.